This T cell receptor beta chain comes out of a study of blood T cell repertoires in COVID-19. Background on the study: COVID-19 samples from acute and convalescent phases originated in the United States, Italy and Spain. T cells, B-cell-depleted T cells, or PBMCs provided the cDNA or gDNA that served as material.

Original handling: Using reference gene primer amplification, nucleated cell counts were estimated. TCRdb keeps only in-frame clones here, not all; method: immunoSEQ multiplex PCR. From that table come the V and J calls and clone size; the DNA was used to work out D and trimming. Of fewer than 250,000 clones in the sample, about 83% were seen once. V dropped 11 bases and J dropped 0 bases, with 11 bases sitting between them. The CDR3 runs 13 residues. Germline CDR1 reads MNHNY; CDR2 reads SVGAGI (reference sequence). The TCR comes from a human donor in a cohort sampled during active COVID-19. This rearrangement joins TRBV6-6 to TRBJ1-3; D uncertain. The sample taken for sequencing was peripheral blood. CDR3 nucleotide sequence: TGTGCCGGCGTGACGGGCTCTGGAAACACCATATATTTT. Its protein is CAGVTGSGNTIYF.